Listed below are T cell receptor beta chains from one sample, sequenced in a study of graft-versus-host responses after intestinal transplantation. Clones were read by immunoSEQ multiplex PCR, and TCRdb kept only the in-frame ones, dropping some. The sample yields 35,000 to 45,000 clones, approximately 93% seen once. The sample here was PBMCs, taken approximately 100 weeks after intestinal transplantation. All receptors come from a human patient who received an intestinal transplant, so some T cells may come from the graft donor. Each CDR3 is given with its conserved first and last residue. A D gene is named only where the DNA matches it firmly. Not all rows give a size; the values are once, few, many and, for expanded clones, a class.

D,size,V,J,DNA,CDR3
TRBD1,.,TRBV5-1,TRBJ1-2,TGCGCCAGCAGCTCGGATGGGACAGAGCTTTTGGGGGGCTACACCTTC,CASSSDGTELLGGYTF
.,.,TRBV11-1,TRBJ2-1,TGTGCCAGCAGCCGTAGCCGGAATGAGCAGTTCTTC,CASSRSRNEQFF
.,.,TRBV4-1,TRBJ1-5,TGCGCCAGCAGCCAAGAGGTAAGGGTTGATAGCAATCAGCCCCAGCATTTT,CASSQEVRVDSNQPQHF
.,.,TRBV9,TRBJ2-3,TGTGCCAGCAGCGCGGGGGCCGGGAACACAGATACGCAGTATTTT,CASSAGAGNTDTQYF
.,.,TRBV5-1,TRBJ1-2,TGCGCCAGCAGCGGCACCAGGGAGGACGATGGCTACACCTTC,CASSGTREDDGYTF
TRBD2,.,TRBV9,TRBJ2-1,TGTGCCAGCAGCCGGACTAGCGGAACCGTAACACACAATGAGCAGTTCTTC,CASSRTSGTVTHNEQFF
TRBD1,.,TRBV19,TRBJ1-6,TGTGCCAGTAGTAGCAGGGGGCCGGCACCCCTCCACTTT,CASSSRGPAPLHF
TRBD1,.,TRBV6-5,TRBJ2-7,TGTGCCAGCAGACACAGGGGTATGCTGTCCTACGAGCAGTACTTC,CASRHRGMLSYEQYF
.,.,TRBV7-9,TRBJ2-5,TGTGCCAGCAGCTTAGCTCGACAAAACCAAGAGACCCAGTACTTC,CASSLARQNQETQYF
TRBD1,.,TRBV7-9,TRBJ2-2,TGTGCCAGCAGCAGTTTGGGACAGGGCCTTCTCACCGGGGAGCTGTTTTTT,CASSSLGQGLLTGELFF
.,few,TRBV5-4,TRBJ2-1,TGTGCCAGCAGCTTGGGAACAGGGATCGATGAGCAGTTCTTC,CASSLGTGIDEQFF
TRBD1,.,TRBV10-3,TRBJ2-5,TGTGCCATCAGCGCAAATCGACAGGGACAAGAGACCCAGTACTTC,CAISANRQGQETQYF
.,once,TRBV6-1,TRBJ1-4,TGTGCCCGTTGTGAAAAACTGTTTTTT,CARCEKLFF
.,.,TRBV10-3,TRBJ1-6,TGTGCCATCAGTGGATGGGGTCTGAATTCACCCCTCCACTTT,CAISGWGLNSPLHF
.,.,TRBV15,TRBJ2-7,TGTGCCACCAGCAGAGTGGCGAGTAGCTCCTACGAGCAGTACTTC,CATSRVASSSYEQYF
.,.,TRBV11-3,TRBJ2-5,TGTGCCAGCAAGGCTTATGAGACCCAGTACTTC,CASKAYETQYF
.,.,TRBV5-6,TRBJ2-5,TGTGCCAGCAGCATTCAAGAGACCCAGTACTTC,CASSIQETQYF
.,.,TRBV27,TRBJ2-7,TGTGCCAGCAGAATAGGCGGGGCTGGGCTCTACGAGCAGTACTTC,CASRIGGAGLYEQYF
TRBD2,.,TRBV27,TRBJ2-2,TGTGCCAGCAGTCCAACTAGCGGGAGAGGGACCGGGGAGCTGTTTTTT,CASSPTSGRGTGELFF
.,.,TRBV9,TRBJ2-2,TGTGCCAGCAGCGGGACTATGGGAGCCGGGGAGCTGTTTTTT,CASSGTMGAGELFF
.,.,TRBV7-6,TRBJ2-1,TGTGCCAGCAGCCGCGGCCCCAGCTCCTACAATGAGCAGTTCTTC,CASSRGPSSYNEQFF
.,.,TRBV7-9,TRBJ1-3,TGTGCCAGCAGCTCCCAAGGAAACACCATATATTTT,CASSSQGNTIYF
.,.,TRBV18,TRBJ2-2,TGTGCCAGCTCACCAGACGCAGGGCGTAACACCGGGGAGCTGTTTTTT,CASSPDAGRNTGELFF
TRBD2,few,TRBV6-5,TRBJ2-3,TGTGCCAGCAGTTACTCTCCTAGCGGGGGCACAGATACGCAGTATTTT,CASSYSPSGGTDTQYF
TRBD1,.,TRBV10-3,TRBJ1-1,TGTGCCATCAGTAACTTAGGGGGCGCGAGGACTGAAGCTTTCTTT,CAISNLGGARTEAFF
TRBD1,.,TRBV4-1,TRBJ1-2,TGCGCCAGCAGCCTGACCGTTGGGTTCCAGGACAGGGCTAACTATGGCTACACCTTC,CASSLTVGFQDRANYGYTF
.,.,TRBV28,TRBJ2-2,TGTGCCAGCAGTTCGATGGGGACCGGGGAGCTGTTTTTT,CASSSMGTGELFF
.,.,TRBV30,TRBJ1-2,TGTGCCTGGGGCCCCTGGAGGGAGGCTCTTAACTATGGCTACACCTTC,CAWGPWREALNYGYTF
TRBD1,.,TRBV7-9,TRBJ2-7,TGTGCCAGCAGCCAGGGACAGGGTGGCGAGCAGTACTTC,CASSQGQGGEQYF
.,.,TRBV7-3,TRBJ2-1,TGTGCCAGCAGCTTGCGCGGGGACCCATACAATGAGCAGTTCTTC,CASSLRGDPYNEQFF
.,.,TRBV28,TRBJ1-2,TGTGCCAGCAGTTTATCCGGGCCACAGTTGGGCTACACCTTC,CASSLSGPQLGYTF
.,.,TRBV19,TRBJ1-5,TGTGCCAGTAGTATACAGGGTTCGGCTCAGCCCCAGCATTTT,CASSIQGSAQPQHF
.,.,TRBV11-3,TRBJ1-1,TGTGCCAGCAGCTTAGGAGGCAGGGAGGACACTGAAGCTTTCTTT,CASSLGGREDTEAFF
.,.,TRBV6-5,TRBJ1-2,TGTGCCAGCAGCCAGGGGAGGTATGGCTACACCTTC,CASSQGRYGYTF
TRBD1,.,TRBV6-7,TRBJ1-1,TGTGCCAGCAGTCTCTCGACAGGGAAGACTGAAGCTTTCTTT,CASSLSTGKTEAFF
.,once,TRBV6-5,TRBJ1-2,TGTGCCAGCAGTTATTTAGTGGGGGGGAGCTATGGCTACACCTTC,CASSYLVGGSYGYTF
TRBD2,once,TRBV2,TRBJ2-1,TGTGCCAGCACCCTGACTAGCGTTTACAATGAGCAGTTCTTC,CASTLTSVYNEQFF
TRBD1,.,TRBV6-1,TRBJ1-6,TGTGCCACCCAGACAGGGGGAACACCCCTCCACTTT,CATQTGGTPLHF
.,few,TRBV27,TRBJ1-2,TGTGCCAGCAGACTAGACGGCCGCTATGGCTACACCTTC,CASRLDGRYGYTF
TRBD1,.,TRBV4-1,TRBJ1-4,TGCGCCAGCAGCCAAGATCTTCTAGGGACAGCTAATGAAAAACTGTTTTTT,CASSQDLLGTANEKLFF
TRBD1,.,TRBV15,TRBJ1-2,TGTGCCACCAGCAGAGGAGAGACAGGGGGCACTAACTATGGCTACACCTTC,CATSRGETGGTNYGYTF
TRBD1,once,TRBV28,TRBJ2-5,TGTGCCAGCAGTTTACGGGGACAGATCCAAGAGACCCAGTACTTC,CASSLRGQIQETQYF
.,.,TRBV7-2,TRBJ2-3,TGTGCCAGCAGCTTAGTTGCAGCTGGGGGCGGGTTTGCAGATACGCAGTATTTT,CASSLVAAGGGFADTQYF